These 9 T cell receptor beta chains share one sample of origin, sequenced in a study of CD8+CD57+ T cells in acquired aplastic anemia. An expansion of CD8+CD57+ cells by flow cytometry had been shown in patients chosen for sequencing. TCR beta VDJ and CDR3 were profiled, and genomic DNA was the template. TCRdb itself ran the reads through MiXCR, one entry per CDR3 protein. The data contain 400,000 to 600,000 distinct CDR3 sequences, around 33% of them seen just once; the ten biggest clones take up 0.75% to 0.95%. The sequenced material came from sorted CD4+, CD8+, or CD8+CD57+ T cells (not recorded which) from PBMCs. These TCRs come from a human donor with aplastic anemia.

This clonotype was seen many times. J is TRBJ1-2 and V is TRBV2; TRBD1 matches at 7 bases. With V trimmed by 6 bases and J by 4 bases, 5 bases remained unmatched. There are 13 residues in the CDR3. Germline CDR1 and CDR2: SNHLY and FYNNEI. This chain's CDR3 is CASSPGQIYGYTF. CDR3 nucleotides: TGTGCCAGCAGCCCGGGACAGATCTATGGCTACACCTTC.

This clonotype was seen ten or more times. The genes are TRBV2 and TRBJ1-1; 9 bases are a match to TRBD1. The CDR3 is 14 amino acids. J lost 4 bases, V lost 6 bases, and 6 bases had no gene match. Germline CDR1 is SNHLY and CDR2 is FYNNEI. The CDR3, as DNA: TGTGCCAGCAGAACGACAGGGGGTGGCACTGAAGCTTTCTTT. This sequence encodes CASRTTGGGTEAFF.

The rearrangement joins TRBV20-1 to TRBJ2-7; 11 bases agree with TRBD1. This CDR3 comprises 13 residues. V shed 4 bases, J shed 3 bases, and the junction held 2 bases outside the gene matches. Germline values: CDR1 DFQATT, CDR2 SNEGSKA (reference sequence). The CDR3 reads CSATGTGGYEQYF. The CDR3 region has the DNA TGCAGTGCTACCGGGACAGGGGGCTACGAGCAGTACTTC.

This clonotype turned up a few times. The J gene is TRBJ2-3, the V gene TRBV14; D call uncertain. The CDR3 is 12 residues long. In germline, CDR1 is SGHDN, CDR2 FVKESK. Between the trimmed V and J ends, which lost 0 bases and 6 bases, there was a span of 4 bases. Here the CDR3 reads CASSQEGDTQYF. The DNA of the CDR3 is TGTGCCAGCAGCCAAGAGGGGGATACGCAGTATTTT.

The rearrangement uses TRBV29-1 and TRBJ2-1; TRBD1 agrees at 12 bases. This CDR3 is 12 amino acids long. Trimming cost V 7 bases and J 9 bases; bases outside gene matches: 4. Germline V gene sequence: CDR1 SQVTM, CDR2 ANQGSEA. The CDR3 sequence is CSGGTGGGEQFF. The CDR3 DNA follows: TGCAGCGGAGGGACAGGGGGCGGTGAGCAGTTCTTC.

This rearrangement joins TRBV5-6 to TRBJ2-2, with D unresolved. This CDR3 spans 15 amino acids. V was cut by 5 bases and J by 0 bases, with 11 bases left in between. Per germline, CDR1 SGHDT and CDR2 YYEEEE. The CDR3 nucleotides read TGTGCCAGCAGGAGTTCTAACGCGAACACCGGGGAGCTGTTTTTT. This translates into CASRSSNANTGELFF. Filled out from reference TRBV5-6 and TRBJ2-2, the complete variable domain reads DAGVTQSPTHLIKTRGQQVTLRCSPKSGHDTVSWYQQALGQGPQFIFQYYEEEERQRGNFPDRFSGHQFPNYSSELNVNALLLGDSALYLCASRSSNANTGELFFGEGSRLTVL.

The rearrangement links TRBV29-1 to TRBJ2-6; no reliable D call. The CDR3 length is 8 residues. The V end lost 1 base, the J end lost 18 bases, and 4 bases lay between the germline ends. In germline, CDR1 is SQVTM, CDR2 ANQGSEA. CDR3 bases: TGCAGCGTTGAAGTCTCGACTTTC. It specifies CSVEVSTF.

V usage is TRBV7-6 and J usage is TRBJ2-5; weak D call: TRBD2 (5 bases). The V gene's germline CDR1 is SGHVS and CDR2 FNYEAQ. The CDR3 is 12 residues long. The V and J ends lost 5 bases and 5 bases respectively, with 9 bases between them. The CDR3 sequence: CASSGWRETQYF. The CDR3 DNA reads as TGTGCCAGCAGCGGCTGGAGGGAGACCCAGTACTTC.

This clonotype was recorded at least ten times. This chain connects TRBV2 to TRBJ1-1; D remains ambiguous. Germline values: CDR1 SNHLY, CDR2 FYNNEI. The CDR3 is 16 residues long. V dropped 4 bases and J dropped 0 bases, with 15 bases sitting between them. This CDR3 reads CASSGPLGFMNTEAFF. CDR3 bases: TGTGCCAGCAGTGGACCCTTAGGGTTTATGAACACTGAAGCTTTCTTT.